This T cell receptor (beta chain) was found in a study of control samples from healthy donors and cancer patients. The sample holds a few counts of this clone. Trimming at V came to 8 bases and at J to 0 bases, leaving 14 bases not matched to a gene. Germline V gene lookup returns CDR1 SGHDN and CDR2 FVKESK. CDR3 length: 18 residues. The protocol was immunoSEQ multiplex PCR, while the TCRdb copy is restricted to in-frame clones and leaves out a portion. The sample carries about 120,000 clones, 80% to 90% recorded once. V and J are TRBV14 and TRBJ1-2; 11 bases agree with TRBD1. The source of this sequence is a man younger than 40 in good health. Sequenced: blood. CDR3 nucleotides: TGTGCCAGCGGGACGGGACAGGGGGAAGGAGAGGCTAACTATGGCTACACCTTC. Amino acid sequence: CASGTGQGEGEANYGYTF.